The source of this T cell receptor beta chain is a study of blood T cell repertoires in COVID-19. The wider study: Samples representing acute and convalescent COVID-19 were sourced from the United States, Italy and Spain. The cDNA or gDNA used as material had been derived from T cells, B-cell-depleted T cells, or PBMCs.

V was pared by 2 bases and J by 4 bases, with 9 bases between. This CDR3 comprises 14 residues. Germline V gene lookup returns CDR1 LGHDT and CDR2 YNNKEL (reference sequence). In the original workflow: Amplifying reference gene primers gave estimates of nucleated cell counts. The repertoire was sequenced with immunoSEQ multiplex PCR; TCRdb's copy has only in-frame clones and lacks some. V and J calls and clone size follow that table, whereas D and trimming were derived from the DNA. The data show some 120,000 clones, with roughly 86% seen just once and about 3.6% held by the top ten. The TCR comes from a woman aged 55-70 years with acute or convalescent COVID-19. The chain has TRBV3-1 (or the pseudogene TRBV3-2) and TRBJ1-3, with D uncertain. The source material was peripheral blood. CDR3 nucleotide sequence: TGTGCCAGCAGCCAACTGGAGGGAGGAAACACCATATATTTT. Translated, it gives CASSQLEGGNTIYF.